These 26 T cell receptor beta chains were sequenced from one sample in a study of blood T cell repertoires in COVID-19. Libraries were prepared by immunoSEQ multiplex PCR; TCRdb keeps only in-frame clonotypes and omits some of them. Here the sample spans fewer than 200,000 clones, over 70% being singletons. The sample consisted of peripheral blood. The receptors stem from a man between 70 and 80 years old with acute or convalescent COVID-19.

This clone came up a few times. This chain joins TRBV5-1 and TRBJ2-2; D gene unclear. This CDR3 comprises 14 residues. Trimming left V 1 base short and J 3 bases short, with 7 bases between. Germline CDR1 reads SGHRS; CDR2 reads YFSETQ. The chain's CDR3 is CASSLYGDTGELFF. The CDR3 coding sequence is TGCGCCAGCAGCTTGTATGGAGACACCGGGGAGCTGTTTTTT.

The chain uses TRBV3-1 (or the pseudogene TRBV3-2) and TRBJ2-5; possibly TRBD1 for D (5 bases). The CDR3 sequence is 15 residues long. Germline V gives CDR1 LGHDT, CDR2 YNNKEL (reference sequence). V was trimmed by 1 base and J by 3 bases, leaving 12 bases between them. The CDR3 protein is CASSQADTVKETQYF. CDR3 DNA: TGTGCCAGCAGCCAAGCGGACACTGTCAAAGAGACCCAGTACTTC.

V is TRBV6-5 and J is TRBJ2-3; D may be TRBD2 (5 bases). Looked up from germline, CDR1 is MNHEY and CDR2 is SVGAGI. V was pared by 6 bases and J by 6 bases, with 7 bases between. The CDR3 sequence is 11 residues long. The CDR3 region is CASRLADTQYF. The CDR3 DNA reads TGTGCCAGCAGATTAGCGGATACGCAGTATTTT.

The chain employs TRBV5-8 and TRBJ2-5, with TRBD1 as a possible D gene (5 bases). This CDR3 has 14 amino acids. Germline V CDR1 and CDR2: SGHTS, YDEGEE. V lost 5 bases to trimming and J lost 2 bases, with 13 bases between them. CDR3 amino acids: CASRRRQGQETQYF. The CDR3 DNA follows: TGTGCCAGCAGGCGACGCCAGGGACAAGAGACCCAGTACTTC.

The rearrangement links TRBV10-2 to TRBJ2-7; D is unclear. Per germline, CDR1 WSHSY and CDR2 SAAADI. The CDR3 loop spans 11 amino acids. Trimming shortened V by 6 bases and J by 2 bases, and 5 bases separated the two germline ends. CDR3 region: CASSPTYEQYF. Here the CDR3 DNA reads TGCGCCAGCAGCCCAACCTACGAGCAGTACTTC.

The J gene is TRBJ2-7, the V gene TRBV14; D is possibly TRBD1 (6 bases). The CDR3 contains 13 residues. The germline gives CDR1 SGHDN, CDR2 FVKESK. V was pared by 1 base and J by 3 bases, with 7 bases between. CDR3 sequence reads: CASSQVQGYEQYF. In nucleotides, the CDR3 is TGTGCCAGCAGCCAAGTACAGGGCTACGAGCAGTACTTC.

Concerning this clone itself: Other DNA sequences in the sample encode the same CDR3. The chain uses TRBV3-1 (or the pseudogene TRBV3-2) and TRBJ1-2, with D unclear. The CDR3 is made up of 12 amino acids. Germline V CDR1 and CDR2: LGHDT, YNNKEL (reference sequence). Trimming stripped 2 bases from V and 7 bases from J, with 8 bases between. This CDR3 is CASSQRRGGYTF. CDR3 in DNA: TGTGCCAGCAGCCAACGGCGGGGTGGCTACACCTTC.

J is TRBJ2-7 and V is TRBV6-5; 8 bases are shared with TRBD2. Germline CDR1 and CDR2: MNHEY and SVGAGI. The ends lost 7 bases at V and 5 bases at J; junction bases unmatched: 10. This CDR3 comprises 14 residues. Written as DNA, the CDR3 is TGTGCCAGCAAAGAGGCGGGGGGCAGCCACGAGCAGTACTTC. It translates to CASKEAGGSHEQYF.

The CDR3 coding sequence is TGTGCCAGCAGCCTCAGGGTGGGAGGTAATTCACCCCTCCACTTT. Translated, it gives CASSLRVGGNSPLHF. The chain couples TRBV5-6 to TRBJ1-6; TRBD1 is a possible D gene (5 bases). The CDR3 is 15 amino acids. Trimming pared 4 bases from V and 6 bases from J, leaving 14 bases between. The V gene's germline CDR1 is SGHDT and CDR2 YYEEEE.

V and J are TRBV4-3 and TRBJ2-1; 8 bases are a match to TRBD2. Germline CDR1 is LGHNA and CDR2 is YSLEER. This CDR3 region has 15 residues. The ends lost 2 bases at V and 1 base at J; junction bases unmatched: 1. As DNA, the CDR3 is TGCGCCAGCAGCCAAAGCGGGAGTTCCTACAATGAGCAGTTCTTC. Amino acid sequence: CASSQSGSSYNEQFF.

This clone was seen a few times. The genes are TRBV6-5 and TRBJ2-1, with 15 nucleotides matching TRBD2. Germline CDR1 and CDR2: MNHEY and SVGAGI. V lost 8 bases to trimming and J lost 8 bases; unmatched junction nucleotides: 1. The CDR3 is 13 residues long. CDR3 sequence reads: CASGLAGGDEQFF. CDR3 sequence (DNA): TGTGCCAGCGGACTAGCGGGGGGGGATGAGCAGTTCTTC.

A few counts support this clone. V and J are TRBV7-8 and TRBJ1-1; TRBD1 matches 7 bases. V shed 5 bases, J shed 1 base, and the junction held 4 bases outside the gene matches. Per the germline V gene, CDR1 is SGHVS and CDR2 is FQNEAQ. The length of the CDR3 is 14 residues. The CDR3 sequence is CASSGDRPNTEAFF. CDR3 in DNA: TGTGCCAGCAGCGGGGACAGACCGAACACTGAAGCTTTCTTT.

This sequence joins TRBV6-5 and TRBJ1-1; weak D call: TRBD1 (6 bases). CDR1 is MNHEY, CDR2 SVGAGI, per germline. The V end lost 7 bases, the J end lost 0 bases, and 9 bases lay between the germline ends. The CDR3 spans 13 residues. CDR3 protein: CASNGQMNTEAFF. In DNA form, the CDR3 reads TGTGCCAGCAATGGACAGATGAACACTGAAGCTTTCTTT.

The chain joins TRBV27 to TRBJ1-5; perhaps TRBD1 as D (6 bases). Germline assignment: CDR1 MNHEY and CDR2 SMNVEV (reference sequence). The V end lost 7 bases, the J end lost 0 bases, and 19 bases lay between the germline ends. This CDR3 region has 17 residues. The CDR3 coding sequence is TGTGCCAGCACCCCTTGGGCAGGGGCGAGTAGCAATCAGCCCCAGCATTTT. The encoded protein is CASTPWAGASSNQPQHF.

The chain couples TRBV28 to TRBJ1-2; maybe TRBD1 (6 bases). V lost 2 bases and J lost 3, with 13 bases in between. Germline assignment: CDR1 MDHEN and CDR2 SYDVKM. CDR3 length: 15 residues. In DNA form, the CDR3 reads TGTGCCAGCAGTTTAATTGGGGGGGGCTACTATGGCTACACCTTC. This gives the protein CASSLIGGGYYGYTF.

The chain employs TRBV15 and TRBJ2-3; no definite D call. CDR1 and CDR2 from the germline V gene are LNHNV and YYDKDF (reference sequence). V shed 1 base and J shed 5 bases, with 10 bases lying between them. This CDR3 spans 14 amino acids. The CDR3 nucleotides are TGTGCCACCAGCAGAGCCCGGTCTGAAGATACGCAGTATTTT. Its translation: CATSRARSEDTQYF.

The J gene is TRBJ1-4, the V gene TRBV10-3, with unresolved D. The CDR3 is made up of 13 amino acids. V lost 10 bases, J lost 8 bases, and 17 bases lay in between. Germline V gene lookup returns CDR1 ENHRY and CDR2 SYGVKD. CDR3 protein: CANRGNPREKLFF. The CDR3 nucleotides are TGTGCCAACAGAGGTAACCCGCGGGAAAAACTGTTTTTT.

The chain employs TRBV6-4 and TRBJ1-3; D remains ambiguous. CDR3 length equals 13 residues. V was cut by 5 bases and J by 1 base, with 6 bases left in between. Germline loops: CDR1 MRHNA, CDR2 SNTAGT. The CDR3 is CASSIESGNTIYF. CDR3 nucleotides: TGTGCCAGCAGTATAGAGTCTGGAAACACCATATATTTT.

This chain links TRBV5-1 with TRBJ2-3; the D is unclear. The CDR3 sequence is 16 residues long. V lost 1 base to trimming and J lost 0 bases, with 12 bases between them. The germline gives CDR1 SGHRS, CDR2 YFSETQ. This CDR3 is CASSLSPGTSTDTQYF. CDR3 in DNA: TGCGCCAGCAGCTTGAGCCCAGGAACTAGCACAGATACGCAGTATTTT.

This rearrangement joins TRBV27 to TRBJ1-6, with D hard to call. The CDR3 has 17 residues. Germline CDR1 MNHEY, CDR2 SMNVEV (reference sequence). Trimming took 1 base from V and 6 from J, leaving 16 bases between them. The CDR3 DNA is TGTGCCAGCAGTTTATATGGGCCTTACAGCCTTAATTCACCCCTCCACTTT. Protein sequence: CASSLYGPYSLNSPLHF.

The chain combines TRBV21-1 with TRBJ2-5; TRBD1 was called by the table and not checked on the DNA. TRBV21-1 is designated a pseudogene. The CDR3 runs to 15 residues. CDR3 nucleotides: TGTGCCAGCAGCAAAGGTGGGGCAGACGTTGAGACCCAGTACTTC. Translation: CASSKGGADVETQYF.

The chain combines TRBV6-1 with TRBJ1-4, with unresolved D. Germline CDR1 is MNHNS and CDR2 is SASEGT. The CDR3 covers 17 residues. Trimming shortened V by 0 bases and J by 7 bases, and 18 bases separated the two germline ends. The CDR3 loop is CASSEASVVHGSEKLFF. The CDR3 DNA reads as TGTGCCAGCAGTGAAGCGTCCGTAGTCCATGGGAGTGAAAAACTGTTTTTT.

V usage is TRBV24-1 and J usage is TRBJ2-5; 7 bases match TRBD1. This CDR3 contains 14 residues. Germline trimming cut 3 bases from V and 4 bases from J; bases unmatched to any gene: 4. Germline CDR1 reads KGHDR; CDR2 reads SFDVKD. The CDR3 spells CATSDRQGGETQYF. The CDR3 DNA sequence: TGTGCCACCAGTGATCGACAGGGTGGAGAGACCCAGTACTTC.

The rearrangement uses TRBV10-2 and TRBJ1-1; D gene ambiguous. The CDR3 has 17 amino acids. Trimming left V 4 bases short and J 3 bases short, with 21 bases between. The germline V gene encodes CDR1 WSHSY and CDR2 SAAADI. In DNA form, the CDR3 reads TGCGCCAGCAGTGCTGGACCTTTGGGTGAAGCGGACACTGAAGCTTTCTTT. This translates into CASSAGPLGEADTEAFF.

This clone turned up a few times. The CDR3 bases are TGTGCCAGTAGTATTAACTCTGGCGGGGGGCGGCAGCCCCAGCATTTT. Translated, it gives CASSINSGGGRQPQHF. The V call is TRBV19, the J call TRBJ1-5, with a tentative D call TRBD1 (6 bases). Trimming pared 3 bases from V and 7 bases from J, leaving 19 bases between. Germline V gives CDR1 LNHDA, CDR2 SQIVND (reference sequence). The CDR3 is made up of 16 amino acids.

The chain has TRBV18 and TRBJ2-4; 9 bases fit TRBD1. CDR3 length: 18 amino acids. Germline V gives CDR1 KGHSH, CDR2 LQKENI. V dropped 2 bases and J dropped 0; count of bases not matched to a gene: 8. This CDR3 is CASSPTGGVNLAKNIQYF. CDR3 DNA sequence: TGTGCCAGCTCACCAACAGGGGGCGTCAATCTAGCCAAAAACATTCAGTACTTC.